A selection of T cell receptor beta chains follows, all from one sample in a study of identical twins. TCRdb redid the calling of the 5' RACE reads with MiXCR, one entry per CDR3 protein. The table lists 1,800,000 or so distinct CDR3 sequences, less than 35% of them singletons, with more than 0.25% in the top ten. The sample consisted of cord blood. Receptors originate from a newborn girl in good health. Each CDR3 is given without its conserved first and last residue.

V,J,CDR3
TRBV20-1,TRBJ1-4,SARDWRAGKLF
TRBV5-1,TRBJ1-4,ASSPGQGRSTNEKLF
TRBV30,TRBJ2-1,AWSPGTLAYNEQF
TRBV12-3/TRBV12-4,TRBJ1-2,ASSARRAGGYT
TRBV25-1,TRBJ2-7,ASSESGSYYEQY
TRBV20-1,TRBJ2-2,SAYPLNPQGDTGELF
TRBV2,TRBJ1-2,ASMPRQGGVYGYT
TRBV7-2,TRBJ2-4,ASSWTSGADIQY
TRBV20-1,TRBJ2-1,SASYGSSYNEQF
TRBV6-5,TRBJ2-2,ASSYKLASWSPGELF
TRBV20-1,TRBJ1-5,SARAGTANQPQH
TRBV5-1,TRBJ2-5,ASSGTSGTVGEQY
TRBV12-3/TRBV12-4,TRBJ2-3,ASSLFTSGRDTQY
TRBV24-1,TRBJ2-5,ATSDLGQNQETQY
TRBV3-1,TRBJ2-7,ASSQDRLPGGYEQY
TRBV6-5,TRBJ1-5,ASSYSPEGPQH
TRBV12-3/TRBV12-4,TRBJ2-3,ASSLAGIGTDTEY
TRBV7-2,TRBJ2-2,ASSLAFRELF
TRBV18,TRBJ2-7,ASSPLDRFYEQY
TRBV20-1,TRBJ2-1,SARSLRAPGAYNEQF
TRBV6-5,TRBJ1-2,ASSYVERAGYT
TRBV20-1,TRBJ2-1,SARVAGAYNEQF
TRBV20-1,TRBJ2-3,SAPQSGRGTDTQY
TRBV28,TRBJ2-2,ASSLLTVPTGELF
TRBV2,TRBJ1-1,ASSAEGDTEAF
TRBV10-3,TRBJ2-1,AISENRSPSYNEQF
TRBV28,TRBJ2-1,ASSLWGKEQF
TRBV20-1,TRBJ2-1,SARHQGLAVGNEQF
TRBV20-1,TRBJ2-1,SARPPGPWGEQF
TRBV7-9,TRBJ2-7,ASSLFRHNEQY
TRBV20-1,TRBJ2-1,SAASPSGGGNEQF
TRBV3-1,TRBJ2-1,ASSRPALAGGQTRNEQF
TRBV10-3,TRBJ1-1,AISVGTGGGAF
TRBV15,TRBJ1-5,ATSRDRTAYSNQPQH
TRBV10-3,TRBJ1-4,ASRPPGHPEKLF
TRBV20-1,TRBJ1-5,SARVGRIAQPQH
TRBV5-1,TRBJ2-2,ASSLETGNTGELF
TRBV5-1,TRBJ2-3,ASSPLTGGTTDTQY
TRBV20-1,TRBJ2-4,SATPLAKNIQY
TRBV6-5,TRBJ2-7,ASNSGEAAYEQY
TRBV27,-,ASSLFSSRGEQY
TRBV12-3/TRBV12-4,TRBJ2-7,ASSILPGAYEQY
TRBV20-1,TRBJ1-4,SARYVVEKLF
TRBV20-1,TRBJ1-2,SARGRADGYT
TRBV12-3/TRBV12-4,TRBJ2-1,ASSAAKRTPYNEQF
TRBV20-1,TRBJ2-7,SATPWSYEQY
TRBV5-1,TRBJ2-4,ASSLPRRDILAKNIQY
TRBV9,-,ASSVSGSSYNEQY
TRBV27,TRBJ2-5,ASSFLAGVQETQY